This T cell receptor (beta chain) was documented in a study of beta chain bispecific antibodies for T cell cancers (dated by TCRdb to the early 2020s). At the level of the whole study: T cells from healthy donors were cocultured with T cell leukemia lines in the presence of bispecific antibodies, after which the depletion of each TRBV family was measured by TRBV sequencing of the surviving cells. On the cell surface, TRBV12 (TRBV12-3) was expressed by Jurkat cells, whereas TRBV5-5 was expressed by HPB-ALL cells. What the work shows at the level of the full study, not this receptor alone: Cross-reactivity of the anti-TRBV5-5 antibody with TRBV5-6 was attributed to high sequence similarity between the two genes. Each sequenced sample mixed leukemia cell line cells with normal T cells, and most targeted TRBV signal came from the leukemia cells rather than normal T cells.

About this clonotype: It has no known antigen specificity. This may arise from a read error, as a much more abundant clone is one base away.

Unique molecular identifier barcodes were incorporated into the libraries and were used for clonotype quantification. Qiagen AllPrep DNA/RNA Micro kits were used to isolate total RNA, and an Agilent TapeStation was used to check RNA quality. TCR beta libraries were constructed by 5' RACE, in which cDNA synthesis was followed by two PCR steps with TCR beta constant-region gene-specific primers. TCR beta libraries were sequenced on an Illumina MiSeq platform. For the original study's pipeline: MIGEC, MiXCR and VDJtools were used for read processing. The frequency of each clonotype was calculated as the fraction of all unique molecular identifiers in the sample that belonged to that clonotype. Any TRBV gene that IMGT lists as a pseudogene or open reading frame, and is therefore nonfunctional, such as TRBV1, TRBV12-1 and TRBV21, was left out. The public reads were quality trimmed at Q25 with fastp and then assembled into clones with MiXCR by TCRdb, keeping productive beta chains. A single entry per CDR3 protein holds the most common genes and DNA from its merged rows. TCRdb, not the authors, supplied the V and J calls. For this sample there are about 18,000 distinct CDR3 sequences; about 1.9% appear just once. Of the sample, 6.9% falls within the top ten clones.

From the germline V gene, CDR1 is MGHRA and CDR2 is YSYEKL. The CDR3 has 17 amino acids, counting the end cysteine and phenylalanine. Only CDR3 DNA remains: 51 bases, in frame from the first base. At the junction V is shortened by 0 bases and J by 9 bases; bases outside the gene matches: 12. T cells were expanded from blood mononuclear cells for approximately three days with either the anti-CD3 antibody OKT3 or CD3/CD28 Dynabeads. The culture conditions for expanded T cells were RPMI 1640 plus 10% fetal bovine serum, recombinant human IL-2 (about 100 IU/ml) and IL-7 (about 5 ng/ml). Cocultures combined roughly 50,000 normal T cells with roughly 50,000 target cells and bispecific antibody in roughly 99 ul, incubated approximately 15 hours at 37°C. Every bispecific antibody was made of two single-chain variable fragments, expressed in a single-chain diabody format carrying a His tag. Effector T cells were obtained from healthy human donors, and peripheral blood mononuclear cells were isolated from leukapheresis samples by Ficoll density gradient centrifugation.

Recombination connected TRBV4-1 to TRBJ2-1; TRBD2 aligns with 9 central bases. The TCR was taken from a human donor in good health. Some clones in this sample may be carry-over from other donors' samples. The sample was healthy donor T cells cultured with leukemia cells. The DNA sequence is TGCGCCAGCAGCCAAGAAGCCGCGGGGGGGCCCATTGGTGAGCAGTTCTTC. Translation gives CASSQEAAGGPIGEQFF.